Described below is a single T cell receptor beta chain sequence and its context. Its antigen is as yet unknown. Trimming shortened V by 8 bases and J by 3 bases, and 14 bases separated the two germline ends. The length of the CDR3 is 14 residues. Per the germline V gene, CDR1 is KGHSH and CDR2 is LQKENI. This record comes from a study of cytomegalovirus exposure and HLA in healthy donors. Study at large: The study's early data release held tens of millions of unique TCRs from HLA-typed donors. Assignment to the Caucasian-associated ancestry cluster applied to 75% to 85% of the roughly 400 genotyped donors. Study-wide findings and caveats: Associated with HLA alleles at 0.05 false discovery rate in a later analysis were some 16,000 TCR beta sequences.

Primers included in the PCR were 60 Vbeta and 13 Jbeta primers. TCRdb's table, derived via immunoSEQ multiplex PCR, lists solely in-frame clones and lacks some. In the table there are more than 150,000 clones, 84% of which are singletons. Specimen: PBMCs. The J gene is TRBJ2-4, the V gene TRBV18; weak D call: TRBD1 (5 bases). The sequence came from a girl aged 2-10 years in good health and CMV-seropositive. CDR3 sequence (DNA): TGTGCCAGCGCCCCAGGACACAGCAAAAACATTCAGTACTTC. This gives the protein CASAPGHSKNIQYF.